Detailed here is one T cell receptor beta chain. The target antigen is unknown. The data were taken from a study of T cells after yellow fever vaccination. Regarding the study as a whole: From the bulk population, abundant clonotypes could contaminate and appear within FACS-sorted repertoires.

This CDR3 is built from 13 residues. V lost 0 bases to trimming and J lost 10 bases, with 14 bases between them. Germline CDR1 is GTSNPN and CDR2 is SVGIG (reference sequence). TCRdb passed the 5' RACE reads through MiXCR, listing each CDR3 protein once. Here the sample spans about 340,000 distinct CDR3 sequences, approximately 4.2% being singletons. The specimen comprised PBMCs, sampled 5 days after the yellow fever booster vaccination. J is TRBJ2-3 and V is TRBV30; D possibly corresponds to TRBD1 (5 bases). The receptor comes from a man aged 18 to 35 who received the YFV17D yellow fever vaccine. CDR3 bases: TGTGCCTGGAGTGTAAGGGGCGGTGGTGCGCAGTATTTT. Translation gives CAWSVRGGGAQYF.